This T cell receptor beta chain emerged from a study of vaccination and CD4 T cells after COVID-19. On the study more broadly: Vaccination of participants consisted of two doses of either BNT162b2 or mRNA-1273 vaccine. Control cultures used a CEFX viral epitope pool, an HIV-1 Nef peptide pool, or no peptide. Notes on the study in general: For convalescent patients, 304 of the 307 vaccine-specific clones analyzed were classified as spike mono-reactive.

This clonotype was recorded a few times. Its antigen remains unknown. Sequencing of cultured CD4+ T cell DNA used the Oncomine TCR Beta short-read assay. TCRdb independently ran MiXCR on the PCR reads; one entry per CDR3 protein. This sample has some 21,000 distinct CDR3 sequences, with approximately 38% found just once. The CDR3 length is 15 residues. The V gene's germline CDR1 is DFQATT and CDR2 SNEGSKA (reference sequence). V was trimmed by 5 bases and J by 7 bases, leaving 18 bases between them. As to treatment: roughly ten-day PBMC culture with coronavirus spike peptide pools or control peptides (ViraFEST assay). Using peptide pools, antigen-specific T cells were expanded in ViraFEST before TCRs were sequenced.

The rearrangement links TRBV20-1 to TRBJ1-6; D unresolved. The sequenced sample consisted of cultured CD4+ T cells from blood. The source is a human donor with COVID-19. CDR3 nucleotide sequence: TGCAGTGCTCAGGACCCCCGGGCGGGGAATTCACCCCTCCACTTT. Protein sequence: CSAQDPRAGNSPLHF.